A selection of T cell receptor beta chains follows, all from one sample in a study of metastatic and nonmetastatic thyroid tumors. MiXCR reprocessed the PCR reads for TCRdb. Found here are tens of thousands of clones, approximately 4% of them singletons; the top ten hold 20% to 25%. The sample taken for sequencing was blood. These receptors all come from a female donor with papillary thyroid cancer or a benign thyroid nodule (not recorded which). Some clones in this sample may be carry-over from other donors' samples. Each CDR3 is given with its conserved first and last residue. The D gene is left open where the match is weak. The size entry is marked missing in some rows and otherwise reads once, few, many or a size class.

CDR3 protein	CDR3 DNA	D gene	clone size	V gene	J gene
CASSSLEVYEQFF	TGTGCCAGCAGTTCGCTAGAGGTCTATGAGCAGTTCTTC	-	many	TRBV27	TRBJ2-1
CASSYQTGYTQYF	TGTGCCAGCAGTTACCAGACAGGCTATACGCAGTATTTT	-	many	TRBV28	TRBJ2-3
CGSSTVNYEQYF	TGCGGCAGCAGCACGGTGAACTACGAGCAGTACTTC	-	-	TRBV5-1	TRBJ2-7
CASSFGGPNQPQHF	TGTGCCAGCAGTTTTGGGGGGCCCAATCAGCCCCAGCATTTT	-	many	TRBV7-9	TRBJ1-5
CASSEALPMDRGTEAFF	TGTGCCAGCAGTGAAGCGCTTCCCATGGACAGGGGTACTGAAGCTTTCTTT	TRBD1	many	TRBV2	TRBJ1-1
CASRRQLNTEAFF	TGCGCCAGCAGGCGACAGTTGAACACTGAAGCTTTCTTT	-	many	TRBV10-2	TRBJ1-1
CATTRGSAGNTIYF	TGTGCCACTACTCGAGGGTCGGCTGGAAACACCATATATTTT	-	many	TRBV19	TRBJ1-3
CASSPTNQPQHF	TGTGCCAGCAGTCCCACCAATCAGCCCCAGCATTTT	-	many	TRBV12-3/TRBV12-4	TRBJ1-5
CASSSGQAYDYTF	TGTGCCAGCAGCTCGGGACAGGCCTATGACTACACCTTC	TRBD1	-	TRBV12-3/TRBV12-4	TRBJ1-2
CASGFPAGMGGYTF	TGTGCTAGTGGTTTTCCGGCTGGGATGGGAGGCTACACCTTC	-	few	TRBV12-5	TRBJ1-2